These 5 T cell receptor beta chains share one sample of origin, sequenced in a study of CD8+CD57+ T cells in acquired aplastic anemia. The sequenced patients had an expansion of CD8+CD57+ cells seen by flow cytometry. Genomic DNA templated the TCR beta VDJ and CDR3 profiling. Each CDR3 protein is one row after TCRdb ran MiXCR on the reads. This sample yields about 120,000 distinct CDR3 sequences, of which approximately 61% are seen a single time; roughly 30% belongs to the top ten. Source material: sorted CD4+, CD8+, or CD8+CD57+ T cells (not recorded which) from PBMCs. These receptors came from a human donor with aplastic anemia.

In this sample, this clonotype turned up many times. V usage is TRBV7-2 and J usage is TRBJ2-1; D is unclear. Looked up from germline, CDR1 is SGHTA and CDR2 is FQGNSA. V was pared by 3 bases and J by 0 bases, with 9 bases between. The CDR3 runs to 15 residues. The CDR3 reads CASSFSQSSYNEQFF. CDR3 nucleotide sequence: TGTGCCAGCAGCTTTAGCCAAAGCTCCTACAATGAGCAGTTCTTC.

The CDR3 spells CSASGGFNQPQHF. The CDR3 DNA sequence: TGCAGCGCCTCAGGGGGCTTCAATCAGCCCCAGCATTTT. The genes are TRBV29-1 and TRBJ1-5; 8 bases match TRBD1. The CDR3 has 13 amino acids. The V and J ends lost 7 bases and 3 bases, in that order; junction bases with no gene match: 5. Germline V gene data show CDR1 as SQVTM and CDR2 as ANQGSEA.

This clonotype was seen many times. This chain links TRBV5-1 with TRBJ2-3; tentatively, D is TRBD2 (6 bases). The CDR3 runs 15 residues. Germline V gene sequence: CDR1 SGHRS, CDR2 YFSETQ. Trimming cost V 0 bases and J 0 bases, with 8 bases left between them. CDR3 nucleotide sequence: TGCGCCAGCAGCTTGGGTCGGGGGAGCACAGATACGCAGTATTTT. Translated: CASSLGRGSTDTQYF. Based on the CDR3 plus reference TRBV5-1 and TRBJ2-3, the full variable domain is KAGVTQTPRYLIKTRGQQVTLSCSPISGHRSVSWYQQTPGQGLQFLFEYFSETQRNKGNFPGRFSGRQFSNSRSEMNVSTLELGDSALYLCASSLGRGSTDTQYFGPGTRLTVL.

The J gene is TRBJ1-2, the V gene TRBV7-8; the D is unclear. V shed 10 bases and J shed 7 bases, with 13 bases lying between them. Per the germline V gene, CDR1 is SGHVS and CDR2 is FQNEAQ. The CDR3 totals 11 residues. In nucleotides, the CDR3 is TGTGCCATCAAGTCGGGAGGTGGCTACACCTTC. Protein: CAIKSGGGYTF.

The chain is built from TRBV2 and TRBJ1-1, with D possibly matching TRBD1 (6 bases). The CDR3 is 15 residues long. Germline V gene data show CDR1 as SNHLY and CDR2 as FYNNEI. Trimming stripped 7 bases from V and 4 bases from J, with 19 bases between. Here the CDR3 DNA reads TGTGCCAGCACTGAGCTACAGGGTTCGGTCACTGAAGCTTTCTTT. This sequence encodes CASTELQGSVTEAFF.